This paragraph covers one T cell receptor beta chain sequence. Antigen specificity is unknown. The data are from a study of shared clonotypes between healthy human individuals. Study-wide results and caveats: An anticipated effect of sequencing depth on clonotype sharing among donors was recognized.

Each subset's genomic DNA was shared equally among a number of immunoSEQ plates. Measured with immunoSEQ multiplex PCR; TCRdb has only the in-frame clones, and not every one. The table records about 2.3 million clones, more than 80% of them present only once. The V gene's germline CDR1 is LNHDA and CDR2 SQIVND (reference sequence). This CDR3 is built from 17 residues. Trimming took off 3 bases at V and 1 base at J, with 18 bases between the two ends. The sample was naive CD4+ T cells from PBMCs. This sample's subset: CD45RA+ positively selected. This clonotype originated in a man between 18 and 29 years old in good health. Some clones in this sample may be carry-over from other donors' samples. The V gene is TRBV19, the J gene TRBJ1-1, with TRBD1 as a possible D gene (6 bases). The CDR3 protein is CASSIGSAGTPNTEAFF. DNA of the CDR3: TGTGCCAGTAGTATCGGTTCCGCGGGGACACCGAACACTGAAGCTTTCTTT.